This record covers a single TCR beta chain. Its recognized antigen is unknown. No much larger clone is present one base from it, and per-base qualities are unavailable. The data derive from a study of PD-1 blockade in classical Hodgkin lymphoma (dated by TCRdb to the early 2020s). Notes on the research overall: Nivolumab dosing was 3 mg/kg intravenously every 2 weeks, continuing until either disease progression or unacceptable toxicity. The study used TCR beta sequencing and CyTOF to define a peripheral blood immune signature of response to PD-1 blockade in classical Hodgkin lymphoma. Study-level results and caveats: Baseline diversity similar to that of newly diagnosed patients was observed in trial patients achieving complete response, whereas significantly lower diversity was observed in partial responders and progressors. By C4D1, a significant rise was seen in CD4+ TCR diversity but not in CD8+ TCR diversity (p=0.0027 vs p=0.16), and the rise was most apparent among complete responders (p=0.02). Lower diversity was seen in patients whose nivolumab began less than 1 year after ASCT, and these patients were left out of later analyses so that immune reconstitution would not confound the results. The study was restricted to a single clinical trial cohort, and the causes of repertoire differences, possibly disease activity or prior therapy, were left undefined. Baseline TCR diversity was reported as lower in newly diagnosed patients than in healthy donors, and lower still in relapsed/refractory patients.

The meaning of the sample's time point label: cycle 1 day 1 (C1D1), immediately before nivolumab initiation. Every trial patient had relapsed after autologous stem cell transplantation, and cohorts A, B and C differed in prior brentuximab vedotin exposure. A total of roughly 60 patients with relapsed/refractory classical Hodgkin lymphoma made up the trial cohort, and each patient's best overall response was complete response, partial response or progressive disease. Trial patients were treated with single-agent nivolumab in the multi-cohort phase II CheckMate 205 trial. An independent review committee assessed best overall response using the 2007 International Working Group response criteria. Trial PBMCs were collected just before the start of nivolumab (C1D1) and during therapy at cycle 2 day 1 and cycle 4 day 1. Peripheral blood was collected in 8 mL Vacutainer Cell Preparation Tubes, from which PBMCs were isolated by centrifugation and then cryopreserved.

Genomic DNA was extracted with the Qiagen DNeasy kit from unsorted PBMCs and from negatively selected CD4+ and CD8+ fractions. Using primers that anneal to V and J segments, immunoSEQ multiplex PCR amplified the TCR beta CDR3 regions. A synthetic immune receptor repertoire was used to minimize amplification bias, and any residual bias was removed computationally once sequencing was done. The original methods were these. Repertoire diversity was quantified as the Shannon entropy index using custom Python scripts. Unsorted, CD4+ and CD8+ repertoires were analyzed separately, except in combined analyses where CD4+ and CD8+ sequences were merged in silico. A clone was considered expanded if an increase in frequency of at least 2-fold after treatment relative to C1D1 was found, and a pseudocount of 0.5 was applied to clones undetected at baseline. Singleton clones were defined as clones with 0 or 1 copy at C1D1, and non-singleton clones were defined as clones with 2 or more copies. Clones expanded in unsorted samples were assigned a CD4+, CD8+ or unknown annotation through matching of protein sequences in sorted samples from the same patient. Diversity changes from C1D1 to C4D1 were tested in paired samples using Wilcoxon tests. The clones in this table, taken by TCRdb from immuneACCESS, are in-frame only. Not every clone is retained; where verified, under half of the shortfall comes from an unresolved V gene, and the cause of the rest is unknown. V, J and clone size were drawn from that table, and D and trimming were deduced from the DNA. The sample contains around 13,000 clones, about four fifths of them found a single time. The ten top clones hold roughly 4.2% of the sample.

CDR1 is given as SGHNT and CDR2 as YYREEE, both from the germline V gene (reference sequence). The CDR3 runs 14 residues from the cysteine to the phenylalanine. Just the 42-base CDR3 DNA is kept, in frame starting at base 1. V is cut by 1 base and J by 3 bases, and the space between the germline ends is 10 bases. This specimen consisted of peripheral blood mononuclear cells (PBMCs), obtained at baseline. The V and J genes are TRBV5-4 and TRBJ2-5; TRBD2 could be the D gene, as 6 bases match. The receptor's source is a human donor with classical Hodgkin lymphoma. The nucleotides are TGTGCCAGCAGCTTGACTCGGACTAAAGAGACCCAGTACTTC. It is translated as CASSLTRTKETQYF.